The table lists the clone carrying this T cell receptor beta chain with a few counts. TCRdb re-called the 5' RACE reads through MiXCR, storing one row per CDR3 protein. The data hold approximately 260,000 distinct CDR3 sequences, with approximately 8.6% observed a single time. These data come from a study of identical twins. These data are also associated with another study on yellow fever vaccine responses in identical twins.

This sequence was found in a woman aged 18-29 years in good health. Material: CD8+ T cells sorted from blood.

The CDR3 DNA follows: TGTGCCAGCAGTTTATGGTCGTCGGGCCAAGAGACCCAGTACTTC. Translated: CASSLWSSGQETQYF. The genes are TRBV27 and TRBJ2-5; D remains ambiguous. V lost 1 base and J 1 base, leaving 10 bases between the germline ends. This CDR3 has 15 amino acids. The V gene's germline CDR1 is MNHEY and CDR2 SMNVEV (reference sequence).